This T cell receptor beta chain originates from a study of technical replicates of blood from a few donors. CDR1 is KGHSH, CDR2 LQKENI, per germline. The CDR3 contains 13 residues. Sequencing was performed with immunoSEQ multiplex PCR; in TCRdb, only in-frame clones are kept and a portion is missing. The sample carries fewer than 75,000 clones, roughly 90% recorded once. In regard to this clone: Sequence at one end of the junction differs from germline and may be a read error.

This sequence was found in a human donor in good health. Some clones in this sample may be carry-over from other donors' samples. The source material was PBMCs. V gene TRBV18 combines with J gene TRBJ2-1; TRBD2 agrees at 7 bases. CDR3: CASSGQLAPEPFF. The CDR3 DNA reads as TGTGCCAGCTCAGGCCAACTAGCGCCAGAGCCGTTCTTC.